This T cell receptor (beta chain) comes out of a study of blood T cell repertoires in COVID-19. The overall study: Acute and convalescent COVID-19 samples came from the United States, Italy and Spain.

Only in-frame clones appear in the TCRdb table, and some are missing; sequencing was by immunoSEQ multiplex PCR. This table holds approximately 180,000 clones, about 85% found once. There are 20 residues in the CDR3. CDR1 and CDR2 from the germline V gene are MGHRA and YSYEKL. The J segment lost 6 bases and the V segment lost 0 bases, leaving 18 bases of the junction unmatched. The sample was peripheral blood. The V and J genes are TRBV4-1 and TRBJ2-2; 8 nucleotides line up with TRBD2. The sequence was obtained from a woman older than 75 with acute or convalescent COVID-19. The CDR3: CASSQDPPHPGLGMAGELFF. As DNA, the CDR3 is TGCGCCAGCAGCCAAGATCCGCCTCACCCGGGACTAGGTATGGCCGGGGAGCTGTTTTTT.